This TCR beta chain originates from a study of shared clonotypes between healthy human individuals. Overall study results and limits: For naive CD4 cells, 4% to 6% of clonotypes were shared across a handful of donors.

Assay: immunoSEQ multiplex PCR; the TCRdb copy retains only in-frame clones and omits some. The profile shows about a million clones, about three quarters of them singletons. This clone was counted once. The antigen remains unidentified. Looked up from germline, CDR1 is SGHRS and CDR2 is YFSETQ. The CDR3 loop spans 14 amino acids. With 0 bases clipped from V and 5 bases from J, the junction kept 2 bases outside the gene matches. The rearrangement joins TRBV5-1 to TRBJ1-2, with 9 bases that match TRBD1. The receptor was isolated from a man aged 18 to 30 in good health. Sequencing was carried out using memory CD4+ T cells sorted from blood. As to subset: CD45RA-negative fraction. CDR3 nucleotide sequence: TGCGCCAGCAGCTTGGAAGGGACAGGGTATGGCTACACCTTC. This gives the protein CASSLEGTGYGYTF.